Described below is a single T cell receptor (beta chain) sequence and its context. The antigen is not known. This record belongs to a study of T cell responses to AZD1222 COVID-19 vaccine. Regarding the study as a whole: Researchers report vaccine-associated CD4 TCRs spanning spike, with dominance at 160-218 and 743-854. Most donors were white British, females outnumbered males, and clonal diversity was possibly underestimated. Nearly half of spike-specific TCRs reportedly go after variant regions that carry no mutations.

Second-dose groups at about 4 or about 12 weeks were pooled. Repertoires were generated with immunoSEQ multiplex PCR, while TCRdb's copy carries only in-frame clones and drops some. The sample holds roughly 140,000 clones; 70% to 90% are singletons and the top ten take 3.1%. The receptor was isolated from an adult who received the AZD1222 COVID-19 vaccine. This material consisted of peripheral blood, taken 28 days after the second AZD1222 dose.

As DNA, the CDR3 is TGTGCCAGCAGCCAAGAGATTAGCGGGAGATTTGGAAAAGAGACCCAGTACTTC. This sequence encodes CASSQEISGRFGKETQYF. V gene TRBV4-2 combines with J gene TRBJ2-5, with 9 nucleotides matching TRBD2. The V gene end was trimmed by 0 bases and the J gene end by 3 bases; junction bases not matched to a gene: 11. The CDR3 totals 18 residues. The germline gives CDR1 LGHNA, CDR2 YNFKEQ.